This T cell receptor (beta chain) was sequenced during a study of T cell responses to AZD1222 COVID-19 vaccine (TCRdb year 2021). Concerning the study at large: A total of approximately 240 trial participants underwent TCR sequencing, of whom roughly 210 had received two doses of AZD1222 and about 25 had received two doses of the MenACWY control vaccine. Trial participants were enrolled by age into 18-55, 56-69 and 70-plus year subgroups, with approximately 160, 26 and 62 TCR-sequenced participants respectively. General conclusions and limits of the study: Spike-specific TCR breadth and depth rose significantly after two AZD1222 doses compared with day 0 and with MenACWY recipients. CD4 TCRs associated with the vaccine covered the entire spike protein, and the dominant responses were in regions 160-218 and 743-854. In the small 56-69-year group, the increase in depth fell short of significance, most likely because of low power. Because no day 14 peak-response samples were available, the repertoires could be characterized only after the peak T cell response. Most participants were white British and females outnumbered males, and the authors suggested that clonal diversity may have been underestimated. Reportedly, almost half of the unique spike-specific TCRs recognized epitopes lying outside the regions that are mutated in the B.1.351 and B.1.1.7 variants. Conclusions about previously exposed vaccinees are limited, since just 6 or 7 AZD1222 recipients were seropositive for SARS-CoV-2 at baseline.

The CDR3 regions of human TCRbeta chains were analyzed by immunosequencing. As for the authors' bioinformatics: Repertoire TCRs were checked for matches against a reference library of SARS-CoV-2-specific TCRs that had been generated using the MIRA antigen-specificity platform. Breadth meant the fraction of unique TCRs that were SARS-CoV-2-associated, whereas depth meant the fraction of total T cells that were SARS-CoV-2-associated. Using the MIRA data, each spike-specific TCR was mapped to the spike region that the TCR reacts to and placed in a CD4 or CD8 class. Log10-transformed breadth and depth values were compared by one-way ANOVA with Sidak's multiple comparisons tests. TCRdb mirrors the immuneACCESS table, restricted to in-frame sequences. Some clones are absent from its copies; in checked studies, under half trace to an unresolved V gene, and the reason for the others is unknown. V, J and clone size are those of that table, while D and trimming were read from the DNA. The sample table lists around 150,000 clones, approximately 92% of them with a count of one. The ten largest clonotypes hold approximately 6.8% of the sample.

Explained via the paper, the time point label denotes: about 28 days (+/-7) after the second vaccine dose. AZD1222 recipients with second doses at about 4 weeks or about 12 weeks were pooled, because spike-specific TCR depth and breadth did not differ between schedules. Vaccinee samples came from UK trials COV001 and COV002, including a single-blind randomized controlled phase 2/3 trial of AZD1222 (ChAdOx1 nCoV-19) in healthy adults. For TCRbeta chain sequencing, PBMC samples from trial participants were taken at day 0 and at day 28 after the second dose. Its CDR3 holds 15 amino acids, cysteine through phenylalanine. Only the CDR3 portion is preserved as DNA: 45 bases, with reading frame beginning at the first base. From the germline V gene, CDR1 is LGHNA and CDR2 is YNFKEQ. V gives up 0 bases and J gives up 7 bases, and the segment between their germline ends measures 10 bases. As for this clone: The antigen this receptor binds is unknown. Base quality data are lacking; no much larger clone is found one base away.

Recombination joined TRBV4-2 with TRBJ1-6; there is no confident call for the D gene. This specimen was peripheral blood, taken 28 days after the second AZD1222 dose. The TCR sequence derives from an adult who received the AZD1222 COVID-19 vaccine. The bases are TGTGCCAGCAGCCAAGATCTGCGAAGGAATTCACCCCTCCACTTT. It translates as CASSQDLRRNSPLHF.